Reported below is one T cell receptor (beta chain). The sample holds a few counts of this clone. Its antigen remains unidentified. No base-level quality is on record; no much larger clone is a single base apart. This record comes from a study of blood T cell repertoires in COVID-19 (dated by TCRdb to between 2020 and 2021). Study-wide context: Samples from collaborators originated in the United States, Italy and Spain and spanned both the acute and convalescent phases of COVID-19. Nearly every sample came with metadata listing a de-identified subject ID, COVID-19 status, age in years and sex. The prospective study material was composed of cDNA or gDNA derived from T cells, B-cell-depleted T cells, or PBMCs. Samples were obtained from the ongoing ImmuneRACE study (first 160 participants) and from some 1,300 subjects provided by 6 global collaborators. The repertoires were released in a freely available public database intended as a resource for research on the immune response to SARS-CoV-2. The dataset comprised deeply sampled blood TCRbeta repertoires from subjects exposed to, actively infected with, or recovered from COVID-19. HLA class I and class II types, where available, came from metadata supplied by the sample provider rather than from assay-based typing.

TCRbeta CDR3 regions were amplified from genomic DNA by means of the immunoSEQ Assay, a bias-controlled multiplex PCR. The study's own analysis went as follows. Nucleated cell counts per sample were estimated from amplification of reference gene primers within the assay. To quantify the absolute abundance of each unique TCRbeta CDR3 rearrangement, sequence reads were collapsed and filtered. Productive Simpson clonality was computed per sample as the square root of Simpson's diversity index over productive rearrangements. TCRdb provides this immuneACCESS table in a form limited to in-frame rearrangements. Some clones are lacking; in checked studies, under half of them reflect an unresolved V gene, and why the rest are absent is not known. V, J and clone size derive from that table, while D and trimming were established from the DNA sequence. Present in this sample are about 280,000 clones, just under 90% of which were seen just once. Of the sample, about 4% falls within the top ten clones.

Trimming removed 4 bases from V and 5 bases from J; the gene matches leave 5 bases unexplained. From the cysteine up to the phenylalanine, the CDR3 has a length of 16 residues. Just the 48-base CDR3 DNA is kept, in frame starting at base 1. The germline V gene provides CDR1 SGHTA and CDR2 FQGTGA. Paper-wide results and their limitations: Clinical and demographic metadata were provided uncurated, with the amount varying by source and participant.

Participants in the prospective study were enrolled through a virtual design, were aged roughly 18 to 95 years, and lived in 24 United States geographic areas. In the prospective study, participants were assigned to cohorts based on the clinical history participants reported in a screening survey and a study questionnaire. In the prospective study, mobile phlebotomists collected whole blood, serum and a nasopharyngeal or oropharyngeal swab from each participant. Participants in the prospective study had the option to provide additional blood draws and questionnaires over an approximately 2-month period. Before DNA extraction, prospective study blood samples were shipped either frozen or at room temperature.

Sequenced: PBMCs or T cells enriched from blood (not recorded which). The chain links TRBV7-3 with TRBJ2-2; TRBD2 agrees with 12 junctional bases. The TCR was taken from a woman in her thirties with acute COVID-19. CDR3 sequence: CASSSRLAGETGELFF. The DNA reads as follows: TGTGCCAGCAGCTCCCGACTAGCGGGAGAAACCGGGGAGCTGTTTTTT.